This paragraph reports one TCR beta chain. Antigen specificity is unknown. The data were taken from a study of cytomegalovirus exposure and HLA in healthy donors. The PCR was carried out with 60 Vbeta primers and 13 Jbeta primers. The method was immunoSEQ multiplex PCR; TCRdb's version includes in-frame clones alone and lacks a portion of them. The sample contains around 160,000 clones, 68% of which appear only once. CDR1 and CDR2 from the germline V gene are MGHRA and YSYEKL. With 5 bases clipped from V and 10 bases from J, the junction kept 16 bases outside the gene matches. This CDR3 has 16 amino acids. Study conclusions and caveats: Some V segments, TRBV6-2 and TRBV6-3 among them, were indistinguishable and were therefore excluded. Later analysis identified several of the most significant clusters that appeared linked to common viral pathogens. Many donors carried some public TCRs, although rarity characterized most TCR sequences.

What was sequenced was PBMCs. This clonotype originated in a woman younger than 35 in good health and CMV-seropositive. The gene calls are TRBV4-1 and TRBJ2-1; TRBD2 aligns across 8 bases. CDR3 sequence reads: CASSYLAGWDRWEQFF. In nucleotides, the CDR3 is TGCGCCAGCAGCTATTTAGCGGGATGGGACCGCTGGGAGCAGTTCTTC.